A single sample gave rise to the 23 T cell receptor beta chains below, sequenced in a study of control samples from healthy donors and cancer patients. Libraries were prepared by immunoSEQ multiplex PCR; TCRdb keeps only in-frame clonotypes and omits some of them. The table lists about 55,000 clones, 95% to 97% of them singletons, with 1.5% to 2% in the top ten. Source material: blood. These receptors were taken from a woman aged 25 to 39 in good health.

In its sample, this clone was seen once. In DNA form, the CDR3 reads TGTGCCAGCAGTTCAGGGGCTAGCGCCACCGGGGAGCTGTTTTTT. It is translated as CASSSGASATGELFF. The gene calls are TRBV28 and TRBJ2-2; D might be TRBD1 or TRBD2, each matching 6 bases. Trimming removed 4 bases from V and 4 bases from J, with 13 bases in between. The germline gives CDR1 MDHEN, CDR2 SYDVKM. This CDR3 spans 15 amino acids.

This chain uses TRBV28 with TRBJ1-3; D unresolved. Germline CDR1 reads MDHEN; CDR2 reads SYDVKM. CDR3 length: 14 residues. V lost 3 bases and J 0 bases, leaving 6 bases between the germline ends. The chain's CDR3 is CASSFPGSGNTIYF. The DNA of the CDR3 is TGTGCCAGCAGTTTCCCCGGCTCTGGAAACACCATATATTTT.

The chain couples TRBV2 to TRBJ1-2, with a weak D call TRBD1 (5 bases). CDR3 size: 13 residues. V lost 8 bases, J lost 0 bases, and 10 bases lay in between. Germline lookup yields CDR1 SNHLY and CDR2 FYNNEI. The CDR3 loop reads CASGTVANYGYTF. CDR3 bases: TGTGCCAGCGGGACCGTCGCTAACTATGGCTACACCTTC.

The genes are TRBV28 and TRBJ1-5; TRBD1 agrees at 8 bases. The ends lost 6 bases at V and 2 bases at J; junction bases unmatched: 9. The CDR3 totals 16 residues. In germline, CDR1 is MDHEN, CDR2 SYDVKM. For the CDR3, the DNA is TGTGCCAGCAGCCACAGGACAGGGAATGGCAATCAGCCCCAGCATTTT. This sequence encodes CASSHRTGNGNQPQHF.

The chain uses TRBV11-2 and TRBJ2-1; the D gene is possibly TRBD2 (6 bases). The CDR3 is made up of 15 amino acids. CDR1 is SGHAT, CDR2 FQNNGV, per germline. Trimming took 1 base from V and 7 from J, leaving 14 bases between them. The CDR3 loop reads CASSLGRELSNEQFF. The CDR3 DNA reads TGTGCCAGCAGCTTAGGGCGGGAATTATCTAATGAGCAGTTCTTC. The full variable domain, its missing parts supplied by reference TRBV11-2 and TRBJ2-1, is EAGVAQSPRYKIIEKRQSVAFWCNPISGHATLYWYQQILGQGPKLLIQFQNNGVVDDSQLPKDRFSAERLKGVDSTLKIQPAKLEDSAVYLCASSLGRELSNEQFFGPGTRLTVL.

The gene calls are TRBV6-5 and TRBJ2-5; D is ambiguous. Germline V lookup: CDR1 MNHEY, CDR2 SVGAGI. This CDR3 region has 13 residues. Trimming removed 6 bases from V and 1 base from J, with 9 bases in between. The CDR3 DNA reads as TGTGCCAGCAGGGCCTTAGGCCAAGAGACCCAGTACTTC. Residues: CASRALGQETQYF.

The chain recombines TRBV24-1 with TRBJ2-7, with 10 nucleotides matching TRBD2. Germline trimming cut 4 bases from V and 7 bases from J; bases unmatched to any gene: 6. CDR3 length equals 14 residues. Per the germline V gene, CDR1 is KGHDR and CDR2 is SFDVKD. The CDR3 loop is CATSDPSGSREQYF. The CDR3 DNA reads as TGTGCCACCAGTGACCCTAGCGGGAGTCGGGAGCAGTACTTC.

CDR3 coding DNA: TGTGCCACCAGCAGCCCCTGGGGGGGCAATCAGCCCCAGCATTTT. Encoded protein: CATSSPWGGNQPQHF. The gene calls are TRBV15 and TRBJ1-5, with D tentatively TRBD1 (5 bases). Germline V gene sequence: CDR1 LNHNV, CDR2 YYDKDF (reference sequence). Trimming took 3 bases from V and 2 from J, leaving 11 bases between them. The CDR3 is 15 residues long.

J is TRBJ1-1 and V is TRBV7-9; the D is unclear. The CDR3 is 15 residues long. Between the trimmed V and J ends, which lost 4 bases and 4 bases, there was a span of 16 bases. Looked up from germline, CDR1 is SEHNR and CDR2 is FQNEAQ (reference sequence). The CDR3 loop reads CASSSTRVRSTEAFF. CDR3 coding DNA: TGTGCCAGCAGCTCAACTAGGGTCAGGAGCACTGAAGCTTTCTTT.

The gene calls are TRBV6-7 and TRBJ2-1; 8 bases align to TRBD2. TRBV6-7 belongs to the ORF category, with a function that is uncertain. The CDR3 consists of 14 residues. V trimming: 7 bases; J trimming: 6 bases; junction bases outside the gene matches: 8. Here the CDR3 reads CASKVGLAFNEQFF. The CDR3 DNA sequence: TGTGCCAGCAAAGTAGGACTAGCCTTCAATGAGCAGTTCTTC.

The rearrangement links TRBV6-5 to TRBJ1-2; D is undetermined. V was pared by 6 bases and J by 2 bases, with 13 bases between. There are 14 residues in the CDR3. The germline V gene encodes CDR1 MNHEY and CDR2 SVGAGI. CDR3: CASRISDENYGYTF. CDR3 DNA sequence: TGTGCCAGCAGGATCTCCGACGAAAACTATGGCTACACCTTC.

CDR3 in DNA: TGTGCCATCAGTGATGCCGGGACAGGGGTCTACGAGCAGTACTTC. Protein sequence: CAISDAGTGVYEQYF. The chain employs TRBV10-3 and TRBJ2-7, with 10 bases that match TRBD1. Germline V gives CDR1 ENHRY, CDR2 SYGVKD. Trimming took 3 bases from V and 3 from J; bases not matched to a gene: 5. The CDR3 has 15 residues.

This clone was counted a single time. The V call is TRBV23-1, the J call TRBJ1-3; D gene unclear. TRBV23-1 is labeled an ORF, and its function is uncertain. The CDR3 spans 18 residues. V was trimmed by 0 bases and J by 2 bases, leaving 17 bases between them. Here the CDR3 DNA reads TGCGCCAGCAGTCAATCCTTCGCGAAAGGAGGCGCTGGAAACACCATATATTTT. This translates into CASSQSFAKGGAGNTIYF.

This chain joins TRBV7-3 and TRBJ2-1; D call uncertain. V was pared by 2 bases and J by 4 bases, with 9 bases between. The germline CDR1 and CDR2 sequences are SGHTA and FQGTGA. This CDR3 is 14 amino acids long. The CDR3, as DNA: TGTGCCAGCAGCTTAGCCCCCGAATACAATGAGCAGTTCTTC. Its protein is CASSLAPEYNEQFF.

This chain uses TRBV6-1 with TRBJ2-7; no reliable D call. V was cut by 0 bases and J by 5 bases, with 8 bases left in between. The CDR3 contains 13 residues. CDR1 MNHNS and CDR2 SASEGT come from the germline V gene. CDR3 sequence reads: CASSEARYDEQYF. CDR3 bases: TGTGCCAGCAGTGAAGCGCGGTATGACGAGCAGTACTTC.

The CDR3 reads CASSQTGGRGTEAFF. Here the CDR3 DNA reads TGTGCCAGCAGCCAGACAGGGGGCAGGGGCACTGAAGCTTTCTTT. J is TRBJ1-1 and V is TRBV28, with 10 bases matching TRBD1. Germline CDR1 MDHEN, CDR2 SYDVKM. The CDR3 covers 15 residues. V lost 6 bases and J lost 4; bases outside the gene matches: 8.

The chain employs TRBV6-5 and TRBJ2-1; a weak D match, TRBD2 (6 bases). CDR3 length: 15 amino acids. CDR1 is MNHEY, CDR2 SVGAGI, per germline. V was trimmed by 2 bases and J by 1 base, leaving 9 bases between them. The DNA for the CDR3 is TGTGCCAGCAGTTACGGCCTAGCGTCCTACAATGAGCAGTTCTTC. Protein product: CASSYGLASYNEQFF.

The chain joins TRBV5-1 to TRBJ2-6, with a tentative D call TRBD2 (5 bases). There are 17 residues in the CDR3. V dropped 0 bases and J dropped 1 base, with 11 bases sitting between them. Germline-derived CDR1 and CDR2 are SGHRS and YFSETQ. CDR3 nucleotides: TGCGCCAGCAGCTTGGGCGGGTCTGGGTCTGGGGCCAACGTCCTGACTTTC. Amino acid sequence: CASSLGGSGSGANVLTF.

The V call is TRBV30, the J call TRBJ2-2; 7 nucleotides agree with TRBD2. Germline CDR1 and CDR2: GTSNPN and SVGIG (reference sequence). This CDR3 region has 11 residues. With 4 bases clipped from V and 7 bases from J, the junction kept 0 bases outside the gene matches. The CDR3 DNA sequence: TGTGCCTGGACTAGCGGCGGGGAGCTGTTTTTT. It translates to CAWTSGGELFF.

The CDR3 DNA sequence: TGTGCCAGTAGCCTACTAGCGGGAGGGCCGCATGAGCAGTTCTTC. This translates into CASSLLAGGPHEQFF. This chain uses TRBV19 with TRBJ2-1, with TRBD2 identical over 13 bases. The germline CDR1 and CDR2 sequences are LNHDA and SQIVND (reference sequence). V lost 6 bases, J lost 8 bases, and 7 bases stayed unmatched. The CDR3 sequence is 15 residues long.

For the CDR3, the DNA is TGTGCCAGCAGCCAAGATGGGGGTAATGCGAAAACTGAAGCTTTCTTT. The encoded protein is CASSQDGGNAKTEAFF. The chain joins TRBV4-2 to TRBJ1-1; TRBD1 might be the D (5 bases). V was trimmed by 0 bases and J by 5 bases, leaving 16 bases between them. The CDR3 length is 16 residues. Germline CDR1 is LGHNA and CDR2 is YNFKEQ.

V is TRBV7-9 and J is TRBJ1-1; D is perhaps TRBD1 (5 bases). Looked up from germline, CDR1 is SEHNR and CDR2 is FQNEAQ (reference sequence). Trimming took 2 bases from V and 0 from J, leaving 10 bases between them. This CDR3 is 15 amino acids long. The CDR3, as DNA: TGTGCCAGCAGCTTAAAGGGACTCATGAACACTGAAGCTTTCTTT. Protein sequence: CASSLKGLMNTEAFF.

V and J are TRBV19 and TRBJ2-5; no clear D. CDR1 is LNHDA, CDR2 SQIVND, per germline (reference sequence). The CDR3 consists of 11 residues. V lost 9 bases to trimming and J lost 5 bases, with 10 bases between them. The CDR3 sequence: CASQVGETQYF. CDR3 in DNA: TGTGCCAGCCAGGTGGGGGAGACCCAGTACTTC. The full variable domain, in which reference TRBV19 and TRBJ2-5 provide the parts outside the CDR3, is DGGITQSPKYLFRKEGQNVTLSCEQNLNHDAMYWYRQDPGQGLRLIYYSQIVNDFQKGDIAEGYSVSREKKESFPLTVTSAQKNPTAFYLCASQVGETQYFGPGTRLLVL.